In this sample, the clone carrying this T cell receptor (beta chain) turned up a few times. Its antigen is not identified. This sample was included in a study of regulatory T cells in long-lasting Graves disease. Arm-PCR with iRepertoire HTBI primers amplified the CDR3 regions for these TCR beta libraries. TCRdb re-analysed the multiplex PCR reads in MiXCR, keeping a single row per CDR3 protein. Of 600,000 to 800,000 distinct CDR3 sequences in the sample, roughly 30% were seen once. Time point indicated: persistent/refractory GD, antithyroid drugs over 5 years with positive TRAb. The TCR library was made from RNA that had been extracted from PBMCs in TRIzol. Patients met American Thyroid Association criteria for Graves' disease. The V end lost 5 bases, the J end lost 4 bases, and 9 bases lay between the germline ends. Germline-derived CDR1 and CDR2 are SGHAT and FQNNGV. This CDR3 comprises 12 residues.

Findings and caveats of the study: Tissue studied was limited to peripheral blood, excluding thyroid tissue. Patients with persistent Graves' had lower TCR diversity than newly diagnosed patients.

This receptor was taken from a female donor with Graves disease. The chain links TRBV11-2 to TRBJ2-7, with no clear D. The sequencing here drew on peripheral blood mononuclear cells (PBMCs), taken when the disease was refractory, from a patient treated with antithyroid drugs. The CDR3 reads CASSQQEYEQYF. In nucleotides, the CDR3 is TGTGCCAGCAGCCAACAAGAATACGAGCAGTACTTC.